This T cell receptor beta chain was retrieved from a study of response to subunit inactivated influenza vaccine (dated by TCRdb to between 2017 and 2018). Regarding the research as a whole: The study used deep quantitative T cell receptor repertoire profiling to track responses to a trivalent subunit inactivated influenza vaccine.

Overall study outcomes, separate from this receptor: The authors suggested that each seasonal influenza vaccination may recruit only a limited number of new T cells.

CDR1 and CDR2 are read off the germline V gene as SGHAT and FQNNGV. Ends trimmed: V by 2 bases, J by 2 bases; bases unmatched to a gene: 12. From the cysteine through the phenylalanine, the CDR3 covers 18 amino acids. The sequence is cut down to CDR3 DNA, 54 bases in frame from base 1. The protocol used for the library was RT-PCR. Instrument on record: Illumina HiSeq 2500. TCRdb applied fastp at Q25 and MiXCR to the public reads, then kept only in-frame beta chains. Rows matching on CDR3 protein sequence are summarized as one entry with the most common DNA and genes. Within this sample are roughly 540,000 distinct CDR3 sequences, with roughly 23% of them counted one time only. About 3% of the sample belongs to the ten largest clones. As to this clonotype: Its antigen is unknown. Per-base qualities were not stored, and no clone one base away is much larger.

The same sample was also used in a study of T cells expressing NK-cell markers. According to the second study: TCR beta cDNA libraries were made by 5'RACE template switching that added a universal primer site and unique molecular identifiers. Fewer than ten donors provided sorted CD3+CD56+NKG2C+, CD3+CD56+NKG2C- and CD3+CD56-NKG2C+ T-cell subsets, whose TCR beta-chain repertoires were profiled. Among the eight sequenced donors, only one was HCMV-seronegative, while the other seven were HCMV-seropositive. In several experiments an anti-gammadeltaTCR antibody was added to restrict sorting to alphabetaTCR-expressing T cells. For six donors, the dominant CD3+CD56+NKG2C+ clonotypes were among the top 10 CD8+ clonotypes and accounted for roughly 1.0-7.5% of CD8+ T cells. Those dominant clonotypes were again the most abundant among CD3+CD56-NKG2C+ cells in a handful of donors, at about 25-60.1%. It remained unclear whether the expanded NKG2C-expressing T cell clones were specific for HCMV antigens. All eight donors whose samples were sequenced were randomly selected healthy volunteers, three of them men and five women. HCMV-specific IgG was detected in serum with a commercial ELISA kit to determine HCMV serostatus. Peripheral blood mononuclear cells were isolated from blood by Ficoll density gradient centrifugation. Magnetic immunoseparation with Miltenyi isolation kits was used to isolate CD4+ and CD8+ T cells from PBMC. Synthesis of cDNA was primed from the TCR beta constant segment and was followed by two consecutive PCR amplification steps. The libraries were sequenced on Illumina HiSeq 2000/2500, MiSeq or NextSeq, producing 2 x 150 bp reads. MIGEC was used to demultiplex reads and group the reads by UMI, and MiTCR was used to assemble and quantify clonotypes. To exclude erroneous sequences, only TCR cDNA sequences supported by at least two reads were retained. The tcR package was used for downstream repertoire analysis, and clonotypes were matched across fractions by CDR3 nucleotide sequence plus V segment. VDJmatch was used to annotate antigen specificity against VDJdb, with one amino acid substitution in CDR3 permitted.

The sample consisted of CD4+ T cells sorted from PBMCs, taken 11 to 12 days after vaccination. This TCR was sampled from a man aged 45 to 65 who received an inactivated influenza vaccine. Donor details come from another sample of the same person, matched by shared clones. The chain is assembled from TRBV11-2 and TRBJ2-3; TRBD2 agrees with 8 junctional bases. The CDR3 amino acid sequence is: CASSLTPGSGSITDTQYF. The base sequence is TGTGCCAGCAGCTTAACCCCTGGGAGCGGGAGTATCACAGATACGCAGTATTTT. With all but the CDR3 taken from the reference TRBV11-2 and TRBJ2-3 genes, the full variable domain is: EAGVAQSPRYKIIEKRQSVAFWCNPISGHATLYWYQQILGQGPKLLIQFQNNGVVDDSQLPKDRFSAERLKGVDSTLKIQPAKLEDSAVYLCASSLTPGSGSITDTQYFGPGTRLTVL.